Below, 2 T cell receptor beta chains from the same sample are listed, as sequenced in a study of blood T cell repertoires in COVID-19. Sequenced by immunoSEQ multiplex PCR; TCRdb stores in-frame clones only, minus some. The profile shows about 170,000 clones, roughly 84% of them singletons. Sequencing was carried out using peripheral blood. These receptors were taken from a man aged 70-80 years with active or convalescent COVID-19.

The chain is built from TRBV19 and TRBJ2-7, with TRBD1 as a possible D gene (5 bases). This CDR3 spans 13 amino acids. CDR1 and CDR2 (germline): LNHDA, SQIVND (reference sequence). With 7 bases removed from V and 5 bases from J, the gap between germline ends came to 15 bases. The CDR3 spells CASINRPWDEQYF. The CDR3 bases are TGTGCCAGTATAAACAGGCCTTGGGACGAGCAGTACTTC.

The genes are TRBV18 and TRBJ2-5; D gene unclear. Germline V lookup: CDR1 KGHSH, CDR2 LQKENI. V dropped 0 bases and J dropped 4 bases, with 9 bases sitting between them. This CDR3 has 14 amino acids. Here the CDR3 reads CASSPPGRPETQYF. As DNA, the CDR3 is TGTGCCAGCTCACCACCGGGCAGGCCAGAGACCCAGTACTTC.